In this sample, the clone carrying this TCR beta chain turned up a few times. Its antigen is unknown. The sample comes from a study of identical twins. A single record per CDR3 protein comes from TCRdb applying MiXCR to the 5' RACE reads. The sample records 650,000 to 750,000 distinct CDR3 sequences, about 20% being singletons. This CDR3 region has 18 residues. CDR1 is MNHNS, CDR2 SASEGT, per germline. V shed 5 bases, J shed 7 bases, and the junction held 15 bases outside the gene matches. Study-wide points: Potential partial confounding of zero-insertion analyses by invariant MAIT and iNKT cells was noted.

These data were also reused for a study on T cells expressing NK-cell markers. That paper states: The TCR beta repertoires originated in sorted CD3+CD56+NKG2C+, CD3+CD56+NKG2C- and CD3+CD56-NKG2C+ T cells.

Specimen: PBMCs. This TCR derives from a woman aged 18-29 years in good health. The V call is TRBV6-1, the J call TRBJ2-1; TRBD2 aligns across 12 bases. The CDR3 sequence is CASSPPRLAGGPNNEQFF. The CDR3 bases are TGTGCCAGCAGTCCCCCCAGGCTAGCGGGAGGGCCAAATAATGAGCAGTTCTTC.